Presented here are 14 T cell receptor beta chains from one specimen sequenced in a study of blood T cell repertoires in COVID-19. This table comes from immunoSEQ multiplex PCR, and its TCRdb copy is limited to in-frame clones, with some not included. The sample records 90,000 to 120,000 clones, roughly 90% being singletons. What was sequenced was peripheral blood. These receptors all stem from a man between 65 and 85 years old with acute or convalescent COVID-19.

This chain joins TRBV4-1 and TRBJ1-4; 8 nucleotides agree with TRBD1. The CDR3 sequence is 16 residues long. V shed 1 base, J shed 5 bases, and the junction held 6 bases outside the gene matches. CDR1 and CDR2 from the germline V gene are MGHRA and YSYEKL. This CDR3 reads CASSQVGQGGNEKLFF. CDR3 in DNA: TGCGCCAGCAGCCAAGTAGGACAGGGAGGGAATGAAAAACTGTTTTTT.

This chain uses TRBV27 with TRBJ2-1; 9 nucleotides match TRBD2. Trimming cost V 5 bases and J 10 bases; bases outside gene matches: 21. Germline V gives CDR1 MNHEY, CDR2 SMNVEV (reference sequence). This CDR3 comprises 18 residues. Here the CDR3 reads CASSPPGLAGNNVEEQFF. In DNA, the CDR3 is TGTGCCAGCAGTCCCCCAGGGCTAGCGGGAAACAATGTGGAGGAGCAGTTCTTC.

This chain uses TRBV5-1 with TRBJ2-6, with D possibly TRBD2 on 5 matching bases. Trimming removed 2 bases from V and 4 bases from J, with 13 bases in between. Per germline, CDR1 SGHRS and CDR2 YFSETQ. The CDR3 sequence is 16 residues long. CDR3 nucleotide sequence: TGCGCCAGCAGCTTAGAGGGATCGAGCGGGGCCAACGTCCTGACTTTC. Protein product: CASSLEGSSGANVLTF.

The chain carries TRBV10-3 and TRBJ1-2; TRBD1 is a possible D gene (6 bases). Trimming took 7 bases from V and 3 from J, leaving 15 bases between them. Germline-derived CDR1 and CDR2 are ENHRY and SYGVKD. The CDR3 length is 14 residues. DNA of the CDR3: TGTGCCATCACCTCTCCACAGGGTGACTATGGCTACACCTTC. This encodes CAITSPQGDYGYTF.

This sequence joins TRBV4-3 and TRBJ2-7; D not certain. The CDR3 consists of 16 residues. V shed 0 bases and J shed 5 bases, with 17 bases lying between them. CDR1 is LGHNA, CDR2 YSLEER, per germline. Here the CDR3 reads CASSQDKFRGPNEQYF. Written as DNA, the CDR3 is TGCGCCAGCAGCCAAGATAAATTCAGAGGTCCTAACGAGCAGTACTTC.

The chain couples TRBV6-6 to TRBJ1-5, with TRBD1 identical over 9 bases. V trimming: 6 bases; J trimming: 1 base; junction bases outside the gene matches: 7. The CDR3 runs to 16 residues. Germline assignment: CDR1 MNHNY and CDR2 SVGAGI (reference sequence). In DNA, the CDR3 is TGTGCCAGCAGAAGGGGACAGGGAACGAGCAATCAGCCCCAGCATTTT. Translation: CASRRGQGTSNQPQHF.

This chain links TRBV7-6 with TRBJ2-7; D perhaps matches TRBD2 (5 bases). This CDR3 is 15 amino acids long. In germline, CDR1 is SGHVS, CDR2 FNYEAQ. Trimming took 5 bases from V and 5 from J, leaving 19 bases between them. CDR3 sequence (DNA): TGTGCCAGCAGCGCAGGCTCGGGCCCCGGGAACGAGCAGTACTTC. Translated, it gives CASSAGSGPGNEQYF. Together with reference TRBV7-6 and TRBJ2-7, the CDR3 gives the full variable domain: GAGVSQSPRYKVTKRGQDVALRCDPISGHVSLYWYRQALGQGPEFLTYFNYEAQQDKSGLPNDRFSAERPEGSISTLTIQRTEQRDSAMYRCASSAGSGPGNEQYFGPGTRLTVT.

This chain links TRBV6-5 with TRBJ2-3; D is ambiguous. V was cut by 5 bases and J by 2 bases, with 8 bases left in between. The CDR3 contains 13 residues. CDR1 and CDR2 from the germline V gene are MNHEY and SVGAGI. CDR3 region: CASSRLDTDTQYF. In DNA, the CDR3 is TGTGCCAGCAGTCGGCTAGACACAGATACGCAGTATTTT.

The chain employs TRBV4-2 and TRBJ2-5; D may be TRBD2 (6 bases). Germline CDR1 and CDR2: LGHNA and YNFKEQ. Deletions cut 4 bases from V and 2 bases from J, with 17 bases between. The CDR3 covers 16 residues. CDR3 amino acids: CASSRLSGGGQETQYF. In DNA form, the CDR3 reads TGTGCCAGCAGCCGCCTTTCGGGCGGAGGGCAAGAGACCCAGTACTTC.

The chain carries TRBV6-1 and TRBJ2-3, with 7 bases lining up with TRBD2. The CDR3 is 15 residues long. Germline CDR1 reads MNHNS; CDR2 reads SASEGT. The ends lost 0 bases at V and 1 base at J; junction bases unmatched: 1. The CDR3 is CASSEAAGGTDTQYF. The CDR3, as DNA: TGTGCCAGCAGTGAAGCGGCGGGGGGCACAGATACGCAGTATTTT.

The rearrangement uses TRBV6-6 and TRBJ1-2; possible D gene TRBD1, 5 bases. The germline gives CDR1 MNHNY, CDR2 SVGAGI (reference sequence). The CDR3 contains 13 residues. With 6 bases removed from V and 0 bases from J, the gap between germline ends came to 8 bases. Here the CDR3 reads CASSLRANYGYTF. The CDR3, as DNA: TGTGCCAGCAGCCTCAGGGCTAACTATGGCTACACCTTC.

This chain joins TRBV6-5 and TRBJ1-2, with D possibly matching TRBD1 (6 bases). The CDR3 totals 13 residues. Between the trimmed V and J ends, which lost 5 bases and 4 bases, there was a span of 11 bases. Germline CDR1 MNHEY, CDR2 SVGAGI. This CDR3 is CASSTQGSYGYTF. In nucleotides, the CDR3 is TGTGCCAGCAGTACACAGGGATCCTATGGCTACACCTTC.

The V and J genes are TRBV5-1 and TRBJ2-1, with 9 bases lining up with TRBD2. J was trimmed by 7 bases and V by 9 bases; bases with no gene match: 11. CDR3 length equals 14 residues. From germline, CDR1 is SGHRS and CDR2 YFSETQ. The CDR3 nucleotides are TGCGCCACCCGGACTAGCGATCATATGAATGAGCAGTTCTTC. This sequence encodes CATRTSDHMNEQFF. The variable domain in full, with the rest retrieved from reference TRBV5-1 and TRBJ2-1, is KAGVTQTPRYLIKTRGQQVTLSCSPISGHRSVSWYQQTPGQGLQFLFEYFSETQRNKGNFPGRFSGRQFSNSRSEMNVSTLELGDSALYLCATRTSDHMNEQFFGPGTRLTVL.

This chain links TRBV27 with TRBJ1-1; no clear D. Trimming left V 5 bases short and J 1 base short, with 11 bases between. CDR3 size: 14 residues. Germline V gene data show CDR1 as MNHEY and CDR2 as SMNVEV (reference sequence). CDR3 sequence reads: CASSPYTENTEAFF. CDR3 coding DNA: TGTGCCAGCAGTCCATATACAGAGAACACTGAAGCTTTCTTT.